Detailed here is one TCR beta chain. The antigen it recognizes is unknown. No clone much larger than this one lies a single base away; base qualities are absent. The data were obtained in a study of blood T cell repertoires in COVID-19 (dated by TCRdb to 2020 to 2021). Study-level background: The collaborator samples originated in the United States, Italy and Spain and spanned the acute and convalescent phases of COVID-19. The material from the prospective study consisted of cDNA or gDNA derived from T cells, B-cell-depleted T cells, or PBMCs. The dataset comprised deeply sampled blood TCRbeta repertoires from subjects exposed to, actively infected with, or recovered from COVID-19. A freely available public database, intended as a resource for researchers studying the immune response to SARS-CoV-2, is where the repertoires were released. Samples were obtained from the ongoing ImmuneRACE study (first 160 participants) and from some 1,300 subjects provided by 6 global collaborators. Sample metadata almost always included a de-identified subject ID, COVID-19 status, age in years and sex. Where available, HLA class I and class II types were obtained from metadata supplied by the sample provider rather than from assay-based typing.

The collaborating institutions used their own protocols to collect whole blood in K2EDTA tubes. Collaborator samples were shipped for TCRbeta analysis as frozen whole blood, isolated PBMCs, or DNA extracted from either sample type. TCRbeta CDR3 regions were amplified from genomic DNA using the immunoSEQ Assay, a bias-controlled multiplex PCR. Per the original workflow: Within the assay, amplification of reference gene primers was used to estimate how many nucleated cells each sample contained. Sequence reads were collapsed and filtered to measure the absolute abundance of every unique TCRbeta CDR3 rearrangement. For each sample, productive Simpson clonality was calculated as the square root of Simpson's diversity index over productive rearrangements. TCRdb limited this immuneACCESS table to in-frame rearrangements with V and J called. A share of clones is missing; checked studies link under half to unresolved V genes, and the rest is unexplained. That table supplies the V and J calls and clone size; D and trimming were determined from the DNA. This sample comprises approximately 38,000 clones, roughly 90% of them detected only once. Together, the top ten hold roughly 7.2% of the sample.

V is cut by 3 bases and J by 2 bases, and the space between the germline ends is 14 bases. Taken from cysteine to phenylalanine, the CDR3 has 15 residues. The sequence is cut down to CDR3 DNA, 45 bases in frame from base 1. CDR1 and CDR2 (DFQATT, SNEGSKA) derive from the germline V gene (reference sequence). Overall study outcomes, separate from this receptor: How much clinical and demographic metadata was included differed by source and by participant, and the metadata was provided uncurated.

The receptor's source is a human donor in a cohort sampled during active COVID-19. The sample taken for sequencing was peripheral blood. The rearrangement joined TRBV20-1 to TRBJ2-1; tentative D gene TRBD2, with 6 bases matching. For the CDR3, the sequence is CSASNQRGTYNEQFF. The DNA is as follows: TGCAGTGCTAGTAATCAACGGGGGACCTACAATGAGCAGTTCTTC.